This TCR beta chain was identified during a study of cytomegalovirus exposure and HLA in healthy donors. Worth noting for this clone: Its antigen is undetermined.

The CDR3 covers 15 residues. J was trimmed by 5 bases and V by 11 bases; bases with no gene match: 15. Per the germline V gene, CDR1 is MNHNS and CDR2 is SASEGT. The PCR employed 60 Vbeta primers together with 13 Jbeta primers. Method: immunoSEQ multiplex PCR; TCRdb's copy keeps in-frame clones and lacks some. The sample holds approximately 140,000 clones, around 80% seen once. Points from the study as a whole: In a later analysis, HLA-C alleles had the fewest associated TCRs, DRB1 alleles the most. Presence/absence analysis assumed near-uniform sequencing depth across donors.

Sequenced input: PBMCs. The V and J genes are TRBV6-1 and TRBJ2-5, with TRBD2 matching over 9 bases. The receptor was isolated from a man in his forties in good health and CMV-seronegative. CDR3 region: CACQSAGGREETQYF. The CDR3 coding sequence is TGTGCCTGCCAGTCGGCGGGGGGGCGGGAGGAGACCCAGTACTTC.